This T cell receptor beta chain is drawn from a study of blood T cell repertoires in COVID-19. About the research overall: PBMCs, B-cell-depleted T cells, or T cells provided the cDNA or gDNA that made up the material.

This CDR3 region has 15 residues. V gave up 6 bases and J gave up 0 bases, with 14 bases separating them. Germline CDR1 is SGHNT and CDR2 is YYREEE (reference sequence). Source study methods: Amplification of reference gene primers was used by the study to estimate nucleated cell counts. Generated by immunoSEQ multiplex PCR, the TCRdb table keeps only in-frame clones and is missing some. V and J calls and clone size are copied from that table; D and trimming were computed from the DNA. The data contain 150,000 to 200,000 clones, almost 90% of them singletons. Sequences were obtained from peripheral blood. V usage is TRBV5-4 and J usage is TRBJ2-3, with TRBD1 as a possible D gene (5 bases). The TCR comes from a man aged 50-59 years with acute or convalescent COVID-19. The CDR3 is CASTFGGASTDTQYF. The CDR3 DNA sequence: TGTGCCAGCACCTTTGGTGGGGCTAGCACAGATACGCAGTATTTT.